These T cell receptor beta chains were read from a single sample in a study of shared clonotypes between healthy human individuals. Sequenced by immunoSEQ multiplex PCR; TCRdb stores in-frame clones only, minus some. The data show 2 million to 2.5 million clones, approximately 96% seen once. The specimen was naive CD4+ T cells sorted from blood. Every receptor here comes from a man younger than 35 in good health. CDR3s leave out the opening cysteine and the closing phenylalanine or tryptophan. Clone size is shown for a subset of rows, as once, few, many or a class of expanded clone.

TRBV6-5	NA	ASSTWGGEKLF
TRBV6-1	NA	ATATGNNYGYT
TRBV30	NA	AWSRDTQSTEAF
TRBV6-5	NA	ASSRGAAQETQY
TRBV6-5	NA	ASSYTGTQNYNEQF
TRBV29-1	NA	SVEEQLAGVEQY
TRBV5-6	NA	ASSLRRVTNTEAF
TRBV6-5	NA	ASSSGGTQY
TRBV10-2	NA	ASREYERTHLS
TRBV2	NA	ASTPSTGTFPNTEAF
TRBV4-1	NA	ASSQDQPDRSSGANVLT
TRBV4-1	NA	ASSQVGQGNTEAF
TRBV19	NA	ASRSSGNTGELF
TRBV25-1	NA	ASSKTGSGSPLH
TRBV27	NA	ASSFTSGRNEQF
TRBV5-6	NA	ASSSIRGSFTDTQY
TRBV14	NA	ASSQAQGAVSPLH
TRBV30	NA	AWSPKLEDTQY
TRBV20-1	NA	SAVPAGGYT
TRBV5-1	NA	ASSLDGVSGGNTIY
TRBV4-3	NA	ASSQARGGSPLH
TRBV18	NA	ASSPRGLVGETQY
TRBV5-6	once	ASSLAGGEETQY
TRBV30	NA	AWSPTGSYYGYT
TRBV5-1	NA	ASSLESSSYEQY
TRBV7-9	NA	ASGSGLIGGAYNTEAF
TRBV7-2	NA	ASSTGGPGGGDEQF
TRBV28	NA	ASFEGGGGQPQH
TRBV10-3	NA	ATGLAGGTGELF
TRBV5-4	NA	ASSRINEQF
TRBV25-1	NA	ASSTRDGMNTEAF
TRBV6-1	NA	ATRTVSTDTQY
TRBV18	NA	ASLRLGDYGYT
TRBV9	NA	ASSVGINSNQPQH
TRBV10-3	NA	AISDFPGLDTQY
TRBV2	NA	ASRKGAVNEKLF
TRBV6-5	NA	ATKPRQTEAF
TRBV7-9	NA	ASSLGPGDPEAF
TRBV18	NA	ASSPGSSYEQY
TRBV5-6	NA	ASSLAEEVDYGYT
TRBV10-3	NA	AISGGGDTGELF
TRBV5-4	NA	ASSLDQNEQF
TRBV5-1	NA	ASSLLGGDTKNIQY
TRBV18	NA	ASSPSRETQY
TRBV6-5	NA	ASSSGVGQGRGYT
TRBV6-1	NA	ASRTQGQPGGQY
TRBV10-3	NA	AISVLAGGPSNEQF
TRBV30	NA	AWSPGPDTEAF
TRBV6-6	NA	ASGEPSSGNTIY
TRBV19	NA	ASDRVNTGELF
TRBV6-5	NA	ASADSGRAVS
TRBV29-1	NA	SVEGYYNEQF
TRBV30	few	AWSVTQDEAF
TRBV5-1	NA	ASSPGAGGPSEQY
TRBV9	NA	ASSVDPAETQY